This TCR beta chain was sequenced for a study of metastatic and nonmetastatic thyroid tumors. In the study overall: Comparative analysis of repertoires was undertaken across blood and tumor or nodule tissue obtained from malignant and benign thyroid patients.

Germline V lookup: CDR1 MNHEY, CDR2 SMNVEV (reference sequence). The CDR3 consists of 14 residues. Study results and limitations: Patients with malignant thyroid tumors reportedly had significantly higher TCR beta diversity than those with benign nodules, in blood and tumor.

Each patient went into thyroid surgery without having received any treatment. Per the original data handling: Between-group CDR3 differences, defined by clinicopathological status, yielded a distant-metastasis classifier for papillary thyroid cancer. TCRdb used MiXCR to call clones anew from the PCR reads. TCRdb assigned the V and J calls; the authors' analysis was not used. The table has roughly 89,000 clones, around 13% seen once. This clone was counted ten times or more. Its specificity is not known. A clone one base away is much larger, so this may be a read error. The same CDR3 also results from other DNA sequences found in this sample.

The TCR originated in a female donor with papillary thyroid cancer or a benign thyroid nodule (not recorded which). Some clones in this sample may be carry-over from other donors' samples. V gene TRBV27 combines with J gene TRBJ1-6, with unresolved D. Sequences were obtained from tumor tissue. The CDR3 DNA follows: TGTGCCAGCAGTTTATCGGCTCATAACTCACCCCTCCACTTT. Translating it yields CASSLSAHNSPLHF.